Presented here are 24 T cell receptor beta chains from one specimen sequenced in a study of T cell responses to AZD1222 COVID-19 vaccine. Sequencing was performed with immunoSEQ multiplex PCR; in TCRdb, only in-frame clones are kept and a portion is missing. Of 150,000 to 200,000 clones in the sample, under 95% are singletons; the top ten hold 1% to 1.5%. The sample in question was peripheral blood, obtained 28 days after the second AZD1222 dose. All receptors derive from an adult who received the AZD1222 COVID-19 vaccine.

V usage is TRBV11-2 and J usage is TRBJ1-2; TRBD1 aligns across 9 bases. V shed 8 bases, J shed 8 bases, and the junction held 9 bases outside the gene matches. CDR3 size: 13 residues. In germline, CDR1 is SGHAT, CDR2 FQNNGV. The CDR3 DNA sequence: TGTGCCAGCGGAGGACAGGGGCCTTTAGGCTACACCTTC. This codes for CASGGQGPLGYTF. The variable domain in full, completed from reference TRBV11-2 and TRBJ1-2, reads EAGVAQSPRYKIIEKRQSVAFWCNPISGHATLYWYQQILGQGPKLLIQFQNNGVVDDSQLPKDRFSAERLKGVDSTLKIQPAKLEDSAVYLCASGGQGPLGYTFGSGTRLTVV.

CDR3 in amino acids: CATSTGTGGSDGYTF. The CDR3 DNA is TGTGCCACCAGCACCGGGACAGGGGGAAGTGATGGCTACACCTTC. The rearrangement uses TRBV15 and TRBJ1-2, with 11 bases fitting TRBD1. Germline V gives CDR1 LNHNV, CDR2 YYDKDF (reference sequence). The CDR3 runs to 15 residues. With 4 bases clipped from V and 6 bases from J, the junction kept 7 bases outside the gene matches.

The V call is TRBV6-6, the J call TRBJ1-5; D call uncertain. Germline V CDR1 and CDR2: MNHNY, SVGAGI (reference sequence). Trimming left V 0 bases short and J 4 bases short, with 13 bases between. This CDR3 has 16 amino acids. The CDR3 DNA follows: TGTGCCAGCAGTTACTCGAGTGGCAGGAGGAATCAGCCCCAGCATTTT. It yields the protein CASSYSSGRRNQPQHF.

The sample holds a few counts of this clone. The CDR3 protein is CASSFRDRRNEQYF. CDR3 coding DNA: TGTGCCAGCAGCTTCCGGGACAGGCGAAACGAGCAGTACTTC. The chain is built from TRBV5-6 and TRBJ2-7, with TRBD1 matching over 8 bases. V shed 2 bases, J shed 5 bases, and the junction held 6 bases outside the gene matches. This CDR3 region has 14 residues. Germline CDR1 reads SGHDT; CDR2 reads YYEEEE. Combining the CDR3 with reference TRBV5-6 and TRBJ2-7 gives the whole variable domain DAGVTQSPTHLIKTRGQQVTLRCSPKSGHDTVSWYQQALGQGPQFIFQYYEEEERQRGNFPDRFSGHQFPNYSSELNVNALLLGDSALYLCASSFRDRRNEQYFGPGTRLTVT.

The CDR3 loop reads CASSGGQGGGSGSNYEQYF. The CDR3 bases are TGTGCCAGCAGTGGCGGGCAGGGAGGAGGAAGCGGGAGTAATTACGAGCAGTACTTC. V usage is TRBV27 and J usage is TRBJ2-7, with 8 bases identical to TRBD2. The CDR3 consists of 19 residues. CDR1 and CDR2 from the germline V gene are MNHEY and SMNVEV (reference sequence). V lost 5 bases to trimming and J lost 4 bases; unmatched junction nucleotides: 22.

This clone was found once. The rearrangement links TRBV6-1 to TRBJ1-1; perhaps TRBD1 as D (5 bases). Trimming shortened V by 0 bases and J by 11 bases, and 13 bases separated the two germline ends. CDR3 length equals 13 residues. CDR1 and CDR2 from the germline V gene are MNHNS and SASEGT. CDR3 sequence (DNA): TGTGCCAGCAGTGAAGCGTACCGACAGTTGGCTTTCTTT. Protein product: CASSEAYRQLAFF.

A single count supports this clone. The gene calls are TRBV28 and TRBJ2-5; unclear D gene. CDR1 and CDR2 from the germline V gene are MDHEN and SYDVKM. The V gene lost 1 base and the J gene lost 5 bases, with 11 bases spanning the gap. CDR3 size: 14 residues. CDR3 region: CASSLFQFSETQYF. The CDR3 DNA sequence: TGTGCCAGCAGTTTATTCCAGTTTTCGGAGACCCAGTACTTC. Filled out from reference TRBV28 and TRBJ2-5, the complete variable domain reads DVKVTQSSRYLVKRTGEKVFLECVQDMDHENMFWYRQDPGLGLRLIYFSYDVKMKEKGDIPEGYSVSREKKERFSLILESASTNQTSMYLCASSLFQFSETQYFGPGTRLLVL.

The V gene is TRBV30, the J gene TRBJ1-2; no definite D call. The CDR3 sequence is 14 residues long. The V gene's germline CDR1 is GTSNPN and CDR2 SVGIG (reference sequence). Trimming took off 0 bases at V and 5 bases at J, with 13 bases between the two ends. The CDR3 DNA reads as TGTGCCTGGAGTGTAGGCACGGCTGAATATGGCTACACCTTC. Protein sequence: CAWSVGTAEYGYTF.

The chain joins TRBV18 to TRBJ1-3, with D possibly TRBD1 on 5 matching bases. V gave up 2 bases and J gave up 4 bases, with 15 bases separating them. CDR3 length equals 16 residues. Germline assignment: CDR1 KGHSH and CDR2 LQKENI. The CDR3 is CASSPSGGNNGNTIYF. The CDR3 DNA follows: TGTGCCAGCTCACCATCGGGGGGAAACAACGGAAACACCATATATTTT.

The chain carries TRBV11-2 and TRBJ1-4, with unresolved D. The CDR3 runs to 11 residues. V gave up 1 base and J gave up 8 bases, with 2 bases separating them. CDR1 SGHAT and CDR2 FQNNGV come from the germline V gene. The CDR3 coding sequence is TGTGCCAGCAGCTTAGGCGAAAAACTGTTTTTT. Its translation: CASSLGEKLFF. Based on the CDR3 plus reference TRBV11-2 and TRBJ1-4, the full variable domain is EAGVAQSPRYKIIEKRQSVAFWCNPISGHATLYWYQQILGQGPKLLIQFQNNGVVDDSQLPKDRFSAERLKGVDSTLKIQPAKLEDSAVYLCASSLGEKLFFGSGTQLSVL.

This CDR3 reads CASSLAGGGEAFF. The CDR3 bases are TGTGCCAGCAGCTTGGCCGGTGGAGGTGAAGCTTTCTTT. The chain has TRBV5-6 and TRBJ1-1; D is unresolved. Germline-derived CDR1 and CDR2 are SGHDT and YYEEEE. The CDR3 runs to 13 residues. V lost 0 bases and J lost 7, with 10 bases in between.

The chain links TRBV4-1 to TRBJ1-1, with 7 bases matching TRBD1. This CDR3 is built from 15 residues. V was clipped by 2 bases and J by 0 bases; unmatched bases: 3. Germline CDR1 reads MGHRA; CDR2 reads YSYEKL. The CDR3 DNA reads TGCGCCAGCAGCCAATCGGGACAGATGAACACTGAAGCTTTCTTT. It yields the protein CASSQSGQMNTEAFF.

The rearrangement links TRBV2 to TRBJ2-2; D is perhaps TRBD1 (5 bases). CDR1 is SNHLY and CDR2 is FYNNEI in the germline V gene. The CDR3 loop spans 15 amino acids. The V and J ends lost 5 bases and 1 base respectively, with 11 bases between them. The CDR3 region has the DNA TGTGCCAGCAGTACGGACACCTTGAACACCGGGGAGCTGTTTTTT. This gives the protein CASSTDTLNTGELFF. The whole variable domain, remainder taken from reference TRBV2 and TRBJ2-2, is EPEVTQTPSHQVTQMGQEVILRCVPISNHLYFYWYRQILGQKVEFLVSFYNNEISEKSEIFDDQFSVERPDGSNFTLKIRSTKLEDSAMYFCASSTDTLNTGELFFGEGSRLTVL.

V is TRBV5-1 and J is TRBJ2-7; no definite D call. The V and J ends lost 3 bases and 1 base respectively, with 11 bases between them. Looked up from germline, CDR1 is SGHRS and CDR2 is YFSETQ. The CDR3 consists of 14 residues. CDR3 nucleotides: TGCGCCAGCAGCTCCGCAGTGGGGTCCTACGAGCAGTACTTC. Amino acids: CASSSAVGSYEQYF.

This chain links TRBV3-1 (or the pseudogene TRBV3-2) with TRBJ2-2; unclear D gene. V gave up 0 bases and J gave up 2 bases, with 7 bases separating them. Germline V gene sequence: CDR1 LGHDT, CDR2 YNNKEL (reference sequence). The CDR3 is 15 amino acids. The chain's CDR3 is CASSQESDNTGELFF. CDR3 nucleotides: TGTGCCAGCAGCCAAGAGTCAGATAACACCGGGGAGCTGTTTTTT.

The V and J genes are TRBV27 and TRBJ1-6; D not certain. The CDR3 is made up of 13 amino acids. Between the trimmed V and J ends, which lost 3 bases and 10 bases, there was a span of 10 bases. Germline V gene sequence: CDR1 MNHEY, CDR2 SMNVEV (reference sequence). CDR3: CASSLRRESPLHF. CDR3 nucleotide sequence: TGTGCCAGCAGTTTGCGTCGAGAGTCACCCCTCCACTTT.

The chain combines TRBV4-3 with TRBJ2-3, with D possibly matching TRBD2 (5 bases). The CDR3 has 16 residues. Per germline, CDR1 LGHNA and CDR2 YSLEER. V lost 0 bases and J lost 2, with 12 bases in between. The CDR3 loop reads CASSQDSQRHTDTQYF. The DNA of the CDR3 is TGCGCCAGCAGCCAAGATTCTCAGCGGCACACAGATACGCAGTATTTT.

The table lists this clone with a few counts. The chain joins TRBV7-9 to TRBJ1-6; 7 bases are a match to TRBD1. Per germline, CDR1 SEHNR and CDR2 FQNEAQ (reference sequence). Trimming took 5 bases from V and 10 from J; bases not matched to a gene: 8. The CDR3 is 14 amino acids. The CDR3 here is CASSSPGQSSPLHF. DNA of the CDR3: TGTGCCAGCAGCAGTCCGGGACAGTCGTCACCCCTCCACTTT.

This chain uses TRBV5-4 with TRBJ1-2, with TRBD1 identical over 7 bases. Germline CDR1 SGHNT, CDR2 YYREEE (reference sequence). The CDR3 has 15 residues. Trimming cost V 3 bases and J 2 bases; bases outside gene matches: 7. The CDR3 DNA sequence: TGTGCCAGCAGCTCCAAGGAGGGGGCGAACTATGGCTACACCTTC. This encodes CASSSKEGANYGYTF.

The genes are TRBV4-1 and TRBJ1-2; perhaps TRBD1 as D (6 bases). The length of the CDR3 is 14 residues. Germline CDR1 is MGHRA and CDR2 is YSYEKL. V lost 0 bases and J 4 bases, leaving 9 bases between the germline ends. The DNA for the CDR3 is TGCGCCAGCAGCCAAGACAGGGGTGGCTATGGCTACACCTTC. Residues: CASSQDRGGYGYTF.

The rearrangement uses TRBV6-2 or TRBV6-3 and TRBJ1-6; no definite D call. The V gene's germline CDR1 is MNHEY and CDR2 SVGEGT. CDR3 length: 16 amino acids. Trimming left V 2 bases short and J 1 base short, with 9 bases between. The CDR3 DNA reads TGTGCCAGCAGTTACCCGGGTGGTTCCTATAATTCACCCCTCCACTTT. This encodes CASSYPGGSYNSPLHF.

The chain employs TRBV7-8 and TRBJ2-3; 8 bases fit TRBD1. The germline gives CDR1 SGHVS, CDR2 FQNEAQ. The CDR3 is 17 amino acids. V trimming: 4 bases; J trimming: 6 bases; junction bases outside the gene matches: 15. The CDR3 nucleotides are TGTGCCAGCAGCTCGGGTCGGTTCCAGGGGGCAGGGGATACGCAGTATTTT. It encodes CASSSGRFQGAGDTQYF.

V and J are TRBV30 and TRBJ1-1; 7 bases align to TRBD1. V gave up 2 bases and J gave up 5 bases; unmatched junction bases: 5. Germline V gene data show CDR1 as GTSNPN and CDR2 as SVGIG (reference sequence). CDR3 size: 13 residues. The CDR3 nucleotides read TGTGCCTGGAGTAAGGGGGCGCAGACTGAAGCTTTCTTT. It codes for CAWSKGAQTEAFF.

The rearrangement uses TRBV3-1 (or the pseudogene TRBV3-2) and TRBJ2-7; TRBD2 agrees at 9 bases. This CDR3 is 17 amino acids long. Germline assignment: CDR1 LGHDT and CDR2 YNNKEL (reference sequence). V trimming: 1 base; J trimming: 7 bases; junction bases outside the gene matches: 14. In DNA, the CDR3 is TGTGCCAGCAGCCAAGTAAGTGCGCTAGCGGGACTGTGTGAGCAGTACTTC. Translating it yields CASSQVSALAGLCEQYF.